This T cell receptor beta chain was recovered during a study of shared clonotypes between healthy human individuals. On the study more broadly: Three plates each covered CD4 naive and memory; CD8 naive two, CD8 memory one.

The V gene's germline CDR1 is LNHDA and CDR2 SQIVND (reference sequence). Trimming left V 3 bases short and J 6 bases short, with 14 bases between. CDR3 length equals 15 residues. TCRdb's table, derived via immunoSEQ multiplex PCR, lists solely in-frame clones and lacks some. The sample yields under 1,900,000 clones, approximately 98.5% seen once. The source material was naive CD4+ T cells sorted from blood. The subset denotes: CD45RA+ positively selected. The rearrangement joins TRBV19 to TRBJ2-2, with D unclear. This receptor was obtained from a man aged 25-45 years in good health. CDR3 loop: CASSILAAAAGELFF. As DNA, the CDR3 is TGTGCCAGTAGTATCCTGGCCGCCGCCGCCGGGGAGCTGTTTTTT. The variable domain in full, with the rest retrieved from reference TRBV19 and TRBJ2-2, is DGGITQSPKYLFRKEGQNVTLSCEQNLNHDAMYWYRQDPGQGLRLIYYSQIVNDFQKGDIAEGYSVSREKKESFPLTVTSAQKNPTAFYLCASSILAAAAGELFFGEGSRLTVL.